The 5 T cell receptor beta chains in this list originate from one sample, sequenced in a study of spatial heterogeneity in lung cancer. As to time point: sample taken at primary tumor resection. Unsorted whole RNA from tumor, nontumor lung or frozen PBMC underwent sequencing. TCRdb fed the 5' RACE reads into MiXCR, producing one record per CDR3 protein. In the table there are about 95,000 distinct CDR3 sequences, roughly 10% of which are singletons. Sequenced material: PBMCs, taken at surgery. Source of these receptors: a male donor with early-stage non-small cell lung cancer.

The rearrangement uses TRBV12-3 or TRBV12-4 and TRBJ2-1; no firm D call. V lost 4 bases to trimming and J lost 15 bases, with 16 bases between them. The CDR3 has 12 residues. The DNA for the CDR3 is TGTGCCAGCAGTTCAACCGGGCCCCGGCCGTTCTTC. This encodes CASSSTGPRPFF.

Many counts were recorded for this clonotype. The V gene is TRBV4-1, the J gene TRBJ2-5; D unresolved. V lost 2 bases, J lost 1 base, and 17 bases lay in between. This CDR3 region has 17 residues. Germline CDR1 reads MGHRA; CDR2 reads YSYEKL. The CDR3 bases are TGCGCCAGCAGCCAACGAGTATCTTCGAGTATCCAAGAGACCCAGTACTTC. Translation gives CASSQRVSSSIQETQYF.

The chain links TRBV6-5 to TRBJ2-3, with 7 nucleotides matching TRBD2. This CDR3 has 17 residues. V lost 4 bases, J lost 1 base, and 11 bases stayed unmatched. The germline V gene has CDR1 MNHEY and CDR2 SVGAGI. CDR3 nucleotides: TGTGCCAGCAGTTCTCTTCCTGGGGGAGGGGGCACAGATACGCAGTATTTT. It encodes CASSSLPGGGGTDTQYF.

This clonotype was seen many times. The chain has TRBV20-1 and TRBJ1-5, with 8 bases lining up with TRBD1. The germline V gene encodes CDR1 DFQATT and CDR2 SNEGSKA (reference sequence). The CDR3 length is 17 residues. V was clipped by 4 bases and J by 4 bases; unmatched bases: 15. The CDR3 bases are TGCAGTGCTACCCGCGCGATGAGACAGGGGAGGAATCAGCCCCAGCATTTT. Translating it yields CSATRAMRQGRNQPQHF.

The chain employs TRBV12-3 or TRBV12-4 and TRBJ2-1; TRBD2 matches at 7 bases. J lost 12 bases, V lost 1 base, and 3 bases had no gene match. There are 12 residues in the CDR3. This chain's CDR3 is CASSLVGGGQFF. The CDR3 nucleotides read TGTGCCAGCAGTTTAGTGGGCGGGGGGCAGTTCTTC.